The rows below give T cell receptor beta chains drawn from one sample of a study of OX40 agonist ivuxolimab in advanced cancers. The method was immunoSEQ multiplex PCR; TCRdb's version includes in-frame clones alone and lacks a portion of them. This sample yields approximately 15,000 clones, of which 80% to 95% are seen a single time; roughly 7.2% belongs to the top ten. The sequencing here drew on CD4+ or CD8+ T cells sorted from blood, taken in a trial of the OX40 agonist ivuxolimab. The receptors were sampled from an adult with an advanced solid tumor such as melanoma, head and neck, liver or kidney cancer. CDR3s include the opening cysteine and the closing phenylalanine or tryptophan. A D gene is named only where the DNA matches it firmly. Clone size is stated in some rows and not others, as once, few, many or a class when expanded.

d_call clone_size j_call v_call cdr3_nt cdr3_aa
. . TRBJ2-2 TRBV11-2 TGTGCCATTAAAGGGGCGGGCACCGGGGAGCTGTTTTTT CAIKGAGTGELFF
. . TRBJ1-4 TRBV4-3 TGCGCCAGCAGCCAAGGCGGAGCAACTAATGAAAAACTGTTTTTT CASSQGGATNEKLFF
TRBD1 . TRBJ1-2 TRBV5-4 TGTGCCAGCACGGGGGACAGCTATGGCTACACCTTC CASTGDSYGYTF
. . TRBJ2-5 TRBV28 TGTGCCAGCAGTTTGGGTCGGGGGCGGTCTGAGACCCAGTACTTC CASSLGRGRSETQYF
TRBD2 . TRBJ2-2 TRBV7-2 TGTGCCAGCAGCCCATCTAGCGGGTACACCGGGGAGCTGTTTTTT CASSPSSGYTGELFF
. . TRBJ2-1 TRBV11-3 TGTGCCAGCAGCTTAGAGGCAGGGATTAATGAGCAGTTCTTC CASSLEAGINEQFF
. . TRBJ1-2 TRBV9 TGTGCCAGCAGCGTAGGGTCTTCTGGCTACACCTTC CASSVGSSGYTF
TRBD1 . TRBJ2-1 TRBV10-3 TGTGCCATACAGGGGTCCGAATCCACCTCCTACAATGAGCAGTTCTTC CAIQGSESTSYNEQFF
TRBD2 once TRBJ2-2 TRBV4-3 TGCGCCAGCAGCCACCCGGGAGGCGGGGAGCTGTTTTTT CASSHPGGGELFF
. . TRBJ2-5 TRBV7-6 TGTGCCAGCAGCTTAAGCTGGGGGACCCAAGAGACCCAGTACTTC CASSLSWGTQETQYF
TRBD1 . TRBJ1-1 TRBV7-2 TGTGCCAGCAGCTATACTGCAGGGGGCTTCGGCACTGAAGCTTTCTTT CASSYTAGGFGTEAFF
. . TRBJ1-4 TRBV11-3 TGTGCCAGCAGCTTAGATGGGGGTGCTAATGAAAAACTGTTTTTT CASSLDGGANEKLFF
. . TRBJ1-5 TRBV9 TGTGCCAGCAGCGTAGCCCGAGTCCGGGACGGACATAGCAATCAGCCCCAGCATTTT CASSVARVRDGHSNQPQHF
TRBD1 . TRBJ2-7 TRBV7-8 TGTGCCAGCAGCCCGCTGACAGGGGGCTTGTACGAGCAGTACTTC CASSPLTGGLYEQYF
. . TRBJ2-7 TRBV5-6 TGTGCCAGCAGGGGAACATCCTACTACGAGCAGTACTTC CASRGTSYYEQYF
. . TRBJ1-2 TRBV10-1 TGCGCCAGCAGTGTGCGAAAGACCTATGGCTACACCTTC CASSVRKTYGYTF
. . TRBJ1-3 TRBV7-9 TGTGCCAGCAGTTCCAACTCTGGAAACACCATATATTTT CASSSNSGNTIYF
TRBD2 . TRBJ2-7 TRBV6-1 TGTGCCAGCAGTGTGTTAGCGGGGCTCGACGAGCAGTACTTC CASSVLAGLDEQYF
TRBD2 . TRBJ2-3 TRBV11-1 TGTGCCAGCAGCTTAGTGGCTAGCGGGAACACAGATACGCAGTATTTT CASSLVASGNTDTQYF
TRBD1 . TRBJ1-1 TRBV6-5 TGTGCCAGCCGACAGGACAGGGCGAACACTGAAGCTTTCTTT CASRQDRANTEAFF
. . TRBJ1-1 TRBV28 TGTGCCAGCAGTTTTTGGGGGGTGGTGGACACTGAAGCTTTCTTT CASSFWGVVDTEAFF
TRBD2 . TRBJ2-1 TRBV11-3 TGTGCCAGCAGCTTAGGAACTAGCGGGGGGTGGGATGAGCAGTTCTTC CASSLGTSGGWDEQFF
TRBD1 . TRBJ1-1 TRBV30 TGTGCCTGGAGTGTCGGTACAGGGGGCTTCGGAGAAGCTTTCTTT CAWSVGTGGFGEAFF
. . TRBJ1-2 TRBV29-1 TGCAGCGTTGATTCGCAGGGAGGGGGCTACACCTTC CSVDSQGGGYTF
TRBD2 . TRBJ2-3 TRBV7-9 TGTGCCAGCAGCTTAGGACTAGCGGGGGGGCCGCAGTATTTT CASSLGLAGGPQYF
. . TRBJ2-3 TRBV27 TGTGCCAGCAGTTTAGGGTTCTGGCAAACTGCAGATACGCAGTATTTT CASSLGFWQTADTQYF
. . TRBJ2-7 TRBV9 TGTGCCAGCAGCTTCGGACAGACGTACGAGCAGTACTTC CASSFGQTYEQYF
TRBD2 once TRBJ2-3 TRBV10-3 TGTGCCATCAGCAGGGACCCGGGACTAGCGGGAGGAGGGGATACGCAGTATTTT CAISRDPGLAGGGDTQYF
. . TRBJ2-7 TRBV27 TGTGCCAGCAGCCTGTCTTTACAGGGTCTTTCCTACGAGCAGTACTTC CASSLSLQGLSYEQYF
. . TRBJ2-1 TRBV27 TGTGCCAGCACCCGGGGTAGCGGACACAATGAGCAGTTCTTC CASTRGSGHNEQFF
. . TRBJ1-2 TRBV5-4 TGTGCCAGCAGCTATAGGGGAGGCTACACCTTC CASSYRGGYTF
TRBD1 . TRBJ1-1 TRBV5-1 TGCGCCAGCAGCTATCGGTTAACCGGGACAGTGGACACTGAAGCTTTCTTT CASSYRLTGTVDTEAFF
TRBD1 once TRBJ1-2 TRBV6-1 TGTGCCAGCAGGCCGGGACAGGGACCTAACTATGGCTACACCTTC CASRPGQGPNYGYTF
. . TRBJ1-5 TRBV19 TGTGCCAGTAGTGGGAGCAATCAGCCCCAGCATTTT CASSGSNQPQHF
TRBD2 . TRBJ2-1 TRBV7-9 TGTGCCAGCAGCTCCTCTAGCGGTAAGAACAATGAGCAGTTCTTC CASSSSSGKNNEQFF
. . TRBJ2-1 TRBV27 TGTGCCAGCTCATGGACTAACTACAATGAGCAGTTCTTC CASSWTNYNEQFF
. . TRBJ2-1 TRBV27 TGTGCCAGCAGTTTAAACAGCAACAATGAGCAGTTCTTC CASSLNSNNEQFF
TRBD1 once TRBJ2-7 TRBV5-1 TGCGCCAGCAGACCCAGGGGGAGCGCCGAGCAGTACTTC CASRPRGSAEQYF
. . TRBJ2-7 TRBV6-6 TGTGCCAGCAGCTGGACCAATTACGAGCAGTACTTC CASSWTNYEQYF
. . TRBJ1-1 TRBV5-1 TGCGCCAGCAGCTTTGTCCCGAGAACCCTGAACACTGAAGCTTTCTTT CASSFVPRTLNTEAFF
. . TRBJ2-5 TRBV7-6 TGTGCCAGCAGCGTCACCGTTCGGTCACAAGAGACCCAGTACTTC CASSVTVRSQETQYF
. . TRBJ2-4 TRBV5-1 TGCGCCAGCAGCTTGGTAGGGGCCGGAAACATTCAGTACTTC CASSLVGAGNIQYF
. . TRBJ1-1 TRBV12-1 TGTGCCAGCAGCCTGGGGCCTAGGGAGTTAGGCACTGAAGCTTTCTTT CASSLGPRELGTEAFF
TRBD2 . TRBJ2-7 TRBV6-5 TGTGCCAGCAGTTACTCGGCTAGCGGGAGTTACGAGCAGTACTTC CASSYSASGSYEQYF
. . TRBJ2-7 TRBV9 TGTGCCAGCAGCGGCGAGGCGGTTAGCGGCTACGAGCAGTACTTC CASSGEAVSGYEQYF
TRBD2 . TRBJ2-1 TRBV27 TGTGCCAGCAGTTCCAGCGGGGGGTACAATGAGCAGTTCTTC CASSSSGGYNEQFF
TRBD2 once TRBJ2-7 TRBV28 TGTGCCAGCAGTCTAGCGGGAGGAAACTACGAGCAGTACTTC CASSLAGGNYEQYF
TRBD1 . TRBJ2-4 TRBV5-1 TGCGCCAGCAGCTCCGGACAGGGAGCCAAAAACATTCAGTACTTC CASSSGQGAKNIQYF